These 5 T cell receptor beta chains share one sample of origin, sequenced in a study of T cell clonality in common variable immunodeficiency. Findings and limits, study-wide: In common variable immunodeficiency, TCR beta chains reportedly carried fewer deletions and N-nucleotide insertions.

Sequencing was performed with immunoSEQ multiplex PCR; in TCRdb, only in-frame clones are kept and a portion is missing. This repertoire holds more than 20,000 clones, and none appear only once. These receptors lack a known antigen. Sequenced: peripheral blood mononuclear cells. Receptors originate from a human donor with common variable immunodeficiency.

This clone was seen many times. The observed sequence ends 3 residues before the CDR3 terminus, with the missing tail filled in from the germline J gene. J is TRBJ1-2 and V is TRBV5-1, with 9 bases identical to TRBD1. The CDR3 is 15 residues long. Germline CDR1 is SGHRS and CDR2 is YFSETQ. J lost 4 bases, V lost 2 bases, and 6 bases had no gene match. The CDR3 bases that were read are TGCGCCAGCAGCTTAGAACCGGGACAGGGCTATGGC. Translation: CASSLEPGQGYG. The full CDR3 is CASSLEPGQGYGYTF.

This clone was seen repeatedly, ten times or more. The read terminates 3 residues ahead of where the CDR3 ends, so the germline J gene completes it. The V gene is TRBV5-1, the J gene TRBJ2-3; TRBD2 matches at 10 bases. This CDR3 has 16 amino acids. Germline V lookup: CDR1 SGHRS, CDR2 YFSETQ. With 2 bases clipped from V and 5 bases from J, the junction kept 8 bases outside the gene matches. The CDR3 DNA, read in part, is TGCGCCAGCAGCTTAGGGACTAGCGCCGGGTTAGATACG. Its protein is CASSLGTSAGLDT. The CDR3 in its entirety is CASSLGTSAGLDTQYF.

At least ten counts were recorded for this clone. The read ends 3 residues before the CDR3 terminus; that terminus is restored from the germline J gene. The chain uses TRBV7-3 and TRBJ2-2; 11 nucleotides line up with TRBD1. This CDR3 is built from 16 residues. CDR1 SGHTA and CDR2 FQGTGA come from the germline V gene. V lost 5 bases to trimming and J lost 6 bases; unmatched junction nucleotides: 8. The part of the CDR3 DNA that was read is TGTGCCAGCAGCCCCCATGGGGGACAGGGGGCCGGGGAG. It specifies CASSPHGGQGAGE. The whole CDR3 protein is CASSPHGGQGAGELFF.

This clone was recorded many times. The CDR3 end is not reached by the read, which stops 3 residues before it; the germline J gene fills it in. The chain joins TRBV30 to TRBJ1-3; tentative D call: TRBD1 (5 bases). The CDR3 length is 11 residues. Per germline, CDR1 GTSNPN and CDR2 SVGIG (reference sequence). The covered CDR3 bases are TGTGCCTGGAGCGGTGAGGGGACC. Encoded protein: CAWSGEGT. The CDR3 in its entirety is CAWSGEGTIYF.

This clone came up many times. CDR3 sequence reads: CASGRQGWNEQFF. Incomplete CDR3 DNA: TGTGCCAGTGGGAGACAGGGGTGGAATGAG. This chain uses TRBV19 with TRBJ2-1, with TRBD1 identical over 8 bases. The read terminates 3 residues before the CDR3 end, so the remaining end is supplied by the germline J gene. Looked up from germline, CDR1 is LNHDA and CDR2 is SQIVND (reference sequence). Unmatched junction bases numbered 7, after V lost 8 bases and J lost 7 bases. There are 13 residues in the CDR3.